This T cell receptor beta chain was profiled in a study of read filtering for tumor transcriptome and immune sequencing. The overall study: R-ISS stage counts were under 10 for I, around 17 for II, 7 for III. RNA-seq yielded only about 75 to 1273 TCR reads, IR-seq about 3.5 to 11 million. Study-wide results and limits: Approximately 80% of IR-seq clonotypes had one read, totaling approximately 3.3% of reads; RNA-seq: approximately 75% and 45%.

Bone marrow was sampled from every patient at the time of active disease. CDR3 size: 14 residues. Germline loops: CDR1 MDHEN, CDR2 SYDVKM. Molecular barcoded adaptors covering alpha/delta and beta/gamma chains were used on 400 to 450 ng RNA. MiXCR was run by TCRdb on the reads, yielding one entry per CDR3 protein. The sample contains about 22,000 distinct CDR3 sequences, roughly 15% of which appear only once. A remark on this clonotype: Its target is unknown. This may stem from a read error, because a much larger clone lies one nucleotide away.

The sample comprised a population of CD138-negative cells sorted from bone marrow. The receptor's source is a donor over 35 with multiple myeloma. This chain connects TRBV28 to TRBJ1-4; D may be TRBD1 (5 bases). The DNA of the CDR3 is TGTGCCAGCAGTTTTACCCAGACAGAGGGAAAACAGTTTTTT. Amino acid sequence: CASSFTQTEGKQFF.